Reported below is one T cell receptor (beta chain). Antigen specificity is unknown. Profiling relied on immunoSEQ multiplex PCR, and the TCRdb table lists in-frame clones only, not all of them. The sample gives more than 30,000 clones, roughly 87% of which show up once; less than 8% is in the top ten. The entry originates in a study of lymphopenia after photon versus proton radiotherapy. Points from the study as a whole: Relative stability marked proton patients; photon patients lost diversity and naive cells. Larger post-nadir TCR diversity loss correlated inversely with survival in deceased patients.

The starting material was peripheral blood, obtained from a patient treated with proton-based radiotherapy. This receptor was identified in a woman in her sixties or seventies with pancreatic cancer. Some clones in this sample may be carry-over from other donors' samples.

The CDR3 coding sequence is TGTGCAGGGGCATACTCTAGCACAGATACGCAGTATTTT. Encoded protein: CAGAYSSTDTQYF. The genes are TRBV19 and TRBJ2-3; perhaps TRBD1 as D (5 bases). The CDR3 sequence is 13 residues long. Germline values: CDR1 LNHDA, CDR2 SQIVND (reference sequence).